The clone carrying this T cell receptor beta chain has a handful of counts. The antigen is not known. The CDR3 length is 16 residues. Trimming removed 4 bases at V and 0 bases at J, with 15 bases between. Per germline, CDR1 LGHNA and CDR2 YSLEER. Carried by the TCR beta cDNA libraries were unique molecular identifiers. MiXCR, run by TCRdb on the PCR reads, gives a single entry per CDR3 protein. The table has fewer than 850,000 distinct CDR3 sequences, roughly 27% seen once. This entry is derived from a study of post-analysis software for immune sequencing data. As for the study in general: The disease courses covered relapsing-remitting, secondary progressive and progressive-relapsing multiple sclerosis.

Findings and limits, study-wide: Among a few TRBV segments more frequent in patients than controls were TRBV5-6, TRBV5-1 and TRBV20-1. Normalized Chao1 diversity was significantly lower in multiple sclerosis patients than in controls. Strong co-clustering by F measure linked samples that shared a preparation batch.

What was sequenced was blood. The TCR originated in a girl under 18 with multiple sclerosis. The rearrangement links TRBV4-3 to TRBJ1-2; a possible D gene is TRBD1 (5 bases). Here the CDR3 reads CASSPGAGPTNYGYTF. The CDR3 bases are TGCGCCAGCAGCCCTGGGGCCGGGCCTACTAACTATGGCTACACCTTC.